This record covers a single T cell receptor beta chain. One end of the junction is discordant with germline, which a read error may explain. The data stem from a study of molecular identifiers for immune sequencing clone quantification. Study details: RNA, taken in replicates from about 21,000 or 97,000 naive CD8 cells, was split five ways, with four sequenced.

The germline CDR1 and CDR2 sequences are MNHEY and SVGAGI. The CDR3 length is 18 residues. TCRdb itself ran the PCR reads through MiXCR, one entry per CDR3 protein. The sample carries 490,000 or so distinct CDR3 sequences, around 23% recorded once. The rearrangement uses TRBV6-5 and TRBJ2-6, with D perhaps given as TRBD1 or TRBD2 (6 bases each). Sequencing was carried out using naive CD8+ T cells from blood, with Jurkat cell RNA spiked in. Subset noted: FACS-sorted CD8+CD4-CCR7+CD45RA+ naive T cells. The receptor's source is a human donor in good health. Some libraries in this study had Jurkat cell RNA spiked in. Here the CDR3 reads CASSYSTFGGLWANVQTF. The CDR3, as DNA: TGTGCCAGCAGTTACTCAACTTTCGGGGGCCTCTGGGCCAACGTCCAGACTTTC.